One and the same sample provided the 17 T cell receptor beta chains below, sequenced in a study of T cell responses to AZD1222 COVID-19 vaccine. Generated by immunoSEQ multiplex PCR, the TCRdb table keeps only in-frame clones and is missing some. The sample shows 200,000 to 300,000 clones, over 90% of them seen only once. The source was peripheral blood, collected on day 0 of AZD1222 vaccination. The receptors stem from an adult in good health.

The chain is built from TRBV7-2 and TRBJ2-7; D call uncertain. CDR3 length: 14 amino acids. V shed 5 bases and J shed 0 bases, with 11 bases lying between them. Looked up from germline, CDR1 is SGHTA and CDR2 is FQGNSA. The CDR3 spells CASSPDSSSYEQYF. The CDR3 DNA reads TGTGCCAGCAGCCCAGACTCGAGCTCCTACGAGCAGTACTTC.

The chain recombines TRBV10-2 with TRBJ1-1; no firm D call. This CDR3 is built from 12 residues. Between the trimmed V and J ends, which lost 1 base and 8 bases, there was a span of 8 bases. Germline V CDR1 and CDR2: WSHSY, SAAADI. The CDR3 here is CASSEWESEAFF. Written as DNA, the CDR3 is TGCGCCAGCAGTGAGTGGGAGTCAGAAGCTTTCTTT.

V usage is TRBV3-1 (or the pseudogene TRBV3-2) and J usage is TRBJ2-2; D gene ambiguous. Trimming cost V 4 bases and J 6 bases, with 9 bases left between them. The CDR3 length is 13 residues. Germline assignment: CDR1 LGHDT and CDR2 YNNKEL (reference sequence). The CDR3 DNA sequence: TGTGCCAGCAGCCCCCTCGCGGCCGGGGAGCTGTTTTTT. It translates to CASSPLAAGELFF.

The V gene is TRBV9, the J gene TRBJ1-2; weak D call: TRBD1 (5 bases). The CDR3 loop spans 13 amino acids. The germline CDR1 and CDR2 sequences are SGDLS and YYNGEE. The V gene lost 2 bases and the J gene lost 5 bases, with 10 bases spanning the gap. The CDR3 spells CASSVGTSYGYTF. CDR3 DNA: TGTGCCAGCAGCGTCGGGACTTCTTATGGCTACACCTTC.

The table lists this clone with a count of one. The chain employs TRBV21-1 and TRBJ2-5; TRBD1 reflects the table's D call only, with no check against the DNA. TRBV21-1 is annotated as a pseudogene. The length of the CDR3 is 16 residues. The CDR3: CASSISMDRGKETQYF. In nucleotides, the CDR3 is TGTGCCAGCAGCATATCCATGGACAGGGGAAAAGAGACCCAGTACTTC.

This chain links TRBV6-5 with TRBJ2-3, with D tentatively TRBD1 or TRBD2 (6 bases each). The V gene's germline CDR1 is MNHEY and CDR2 SVGAGI. Trimming left V 8 bases short and J 4 bases short, with 19 bases between. The CDR3 is 15 residues long. CDR3 sequence reads: CASSSVGGPPDTQYF. CDR3 DNA sequence: TGTGCCAGCTCCTCTGTGGGGGGCCCCCCAGATACGCAGTATTTT.

The CDR3 sequence: CASRATSGRDTGELFF. The CDR3 DNA reads TGTGCCAGCAGGGCCACTAGCGGGAGGGACACCGGGGAGCTGTTTTTT. The chain recombines TRBV2 with TRBJ2-2; 13 bases are shared with TRBD2. The CDR3 is 16 residues long. Trimming took 6 bases from V and 3 from J; bases not matched to a gene: 4. CDR1 is SNHLY and CDR2 is FYNNEI in the germline V gene.

The CDR3 is CASSELKGAGEQYF. DNA for the CDR3: TGTGCCAGCAGTGAACTTAAAGGGGCAGGAGAGCAGTACTTC. The genes are TRBV2 and TRBJ2-7, with D tentatively TRBD1 (5 bases). Per the germline V gene, CDR1 is SNHLY and CDR2 is FYNNEI. The CDR3 loop spans 14 amino acids. Trimming left V 2 bases short and J 7 bases short, with 15 bases between.

The chain is built from TRBV5-4 and TRBJ2-1; maybe TRBD2 (6 bases). This CDR3 spans 15 amino acids. Germline assignment: CDR1 SGHNT and CDR2 YYREEE (reference sequence). Between the trimmed V and J ends, which lost 4 bases and 6 bases, there was a span of 17 bases. CDR3 sequence (DNA): TGTGCCAGCAGCAGATCCGGGACTCCCTCCAATGAGCAGTTCTTC. Its protein product is CASSRSGTPSNEQFF. Complete variable domain (other parts from reference TRBV5-4 and TRBJ2-1): ETGVTQSPTHLIKTRGQQVTLRCSSQSGHNTVSWYQQALGQGPQFIFQYYREEENGRGNFPPRFSGLQFPNYSSELNVNALELDDSALYLCASSRSGTPSNEQFFGPGTRLTVL.

The CDR3 sequence is CASSSPLAYGYTF. For the CDR3, the DNA is TGTGCCAGCAGTTCCCCACTCGCTTATGGCTACACCTTC. The genes are TRBV28 and TRBJ1-2; D gene uncertain. The CDR3 totals 13 residues. Germline CDR1 reads MDHEN; CDR2 reads SYDVKM. Trimming shortened V by 4 bases and J by 5 bases, and 11 bases separated the two germline ends.

The rearrangement links TRBV6-2 or TRBV6-3 to TRBJ2-7; weak D call: TRBD2 (6 bases). Per germline, CDR1 MNHEY and CDR2 SVGEGT. CDR3 length: 14 amino acids. The ends were cut back, 1 base at V and 0 bases at J, with 7 bases in the middle. The CDR3 loop reads CASSYLGGSYEQYF. DNA of the CDR3: TGTGCCAGCAGTTACTTGGGGGGCTCCTACGAGCAGTACTTC.

This chain uses TRBV28 with TRBJ2-3, with D uncertain. V was cut by 8 bases and J by 4 bases, with 7 bases left in between. Germline lookup yields CDR1 MDHEN and CDR2 SYDVKM. The CDR3 is 11 residues long. The CDR3, as DNA: TGTGCCAGCTTAAGTCCAGATACGCAGTATTTT. Encoded protein: CASLSPDTQYF.

The chain has TRBV12-5 and TRBJ2-1; 10 nucleotides line up with TRBD2. The J segment lost 6 bases and the V segment lost 5 bases, leaving 1 base of the junction unmatched. The length of the CDR3 is 13 residues. The germline V gene encodes CDR1 LGHNT and CDR2 FRNRAP. As DNA, the CDR3 is TGTGCTAGTGGTCAGCGGGAGGGCAATGAGCAGTTCTTC. Protein product: CASGQREGNEQFF.

The genes are TRBV28 and TRBJ1-2; D is uncertain. Trimming took off 1 base at V and 3 bases at J, with 6 bases between the two ends. This CDR3 comprises 13 residues. Germline V gene lookup returns CDR1 MDHEN and CDR2 SYDVKM. CDR3 sequence (DNA): TGTGCCAGCAGTTTATCCGGGGACTATGGCTACACCTTC. It encodes CASSLSGDYGYTF.

V usage is TRBV19 and J usage is TRBJ2-2; unclear D gene. The CDR3 runs to 15 residues. Between the trimmed V and J ends, which lost 6 bases and 0 bases, there was a span of 11 bases. The germline gives CDR1 LNHDA, CDR2 SQIVND (reference sequence). The CDR3 here is CASSQTPSNTGELFF. The CDR3, as DNA: TGTGCCAGTAGCCAGACCCCTTCGAACACCGGGGAGCTGTTTTTT.

This clone appeared a single time. The chain links TRBV10-2 to TRBJ2-1, with 14 bases matching TRBD2. CDR1 and CDR2 (germline): WSHSY, SAAADI. The CDR3 is made up of 15 amino acids. Unmatched junction bases numbered 4, after V lost 7 bases and J lost 5 bases. The CDR3 DNA reads as TGCGCCAGCACAAGACTAGCGGGGGGGCACAATGAGCAGTTCTTC. As protein: CASTRLAGGHNEQFF.

V usage is TRBV10-1 and J usage is TRBJ1-3, with TRBD1 matching over 9 bases. Germline CDR1 WNHNN, CDR2 SYGVQD (reference sequence). The CDR3 extends over 14 amino acids. The ends lost 6 bases at V and 2 bases at J; junction bases unmatched: 2. The DNA of the CDR3 is TGCGCCAGCAGCCGGACAGGGGCTGGAAACACCATATATTTT. Protein product: CASSRTGAGNTIYF.